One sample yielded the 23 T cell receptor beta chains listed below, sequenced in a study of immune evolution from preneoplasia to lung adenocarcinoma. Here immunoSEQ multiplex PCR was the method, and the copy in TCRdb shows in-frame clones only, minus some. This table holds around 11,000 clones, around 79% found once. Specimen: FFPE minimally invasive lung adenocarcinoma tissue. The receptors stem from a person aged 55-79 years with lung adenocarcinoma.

The DNA of the CDR3 is TGTGCCAGCAGCTTAGCACAGGCCCGCGGCGAGCAGTACTTC. Protein sequence: CASSLAQARGEQYF. The chain uses TRBV7-9 and TRBJ2-7, with D perhaps matching TRBD1 (5 bases). V shed 0 bases and J shed 6 bases, with 12 bases lying between them. Looked up from germline, CDR1 is SEHNR and CDR2 is FQNEAQ (reference sequence). This CDR3 contains 14 residues.

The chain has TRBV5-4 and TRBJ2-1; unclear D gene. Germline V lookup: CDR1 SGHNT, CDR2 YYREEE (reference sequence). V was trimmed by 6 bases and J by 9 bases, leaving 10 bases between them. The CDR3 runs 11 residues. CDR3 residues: CASKGPGEQFF. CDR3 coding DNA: TGTGCCAGCAAGGGCCCTGGTGAGCAGTTCTTC.

The CDR3 sequence is CASSQGTGRSSYNEQFF. CDR3 nucleotide sequence: TGCGCCAGCAGCCAAGGGACAGGGAGGAGCTCCTACAATGAGCAGTTCTTC. The gene calls are TRBV4-1 and TRBJ2-1, with 8 bases identical to TRBD1. With 1 base clipped from V and 0 bases from J, the junction kept 5 bases outside the gene matches. Germline CDR1 reads MGHRA; CDR2 reads YSYEKL. The CDR3 covers 17 residues.

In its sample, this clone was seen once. The CDR3 sequence is CASSPRPRNEQFF. CDR3 sequence (DNA): TGTGCCAGCAGCCCCCGGCCAAGGAATGAGCAGTTCTTC. This chain uses TRBV6-6 with TRBJ2-1; no definite D call. The CDR3 spans 13 residues. The ends were cut back, 6 bases at V and 7 bases at J, with 13 bases in the middle. Germline V CDR1 and CDR2: MNHNY, SVGAGI (reference sequence).

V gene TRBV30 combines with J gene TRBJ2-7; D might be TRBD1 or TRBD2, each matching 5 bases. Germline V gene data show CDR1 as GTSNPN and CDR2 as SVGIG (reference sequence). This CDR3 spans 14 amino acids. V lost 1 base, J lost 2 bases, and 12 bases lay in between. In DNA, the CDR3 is TGTGCCTGGAGTGGTTGGGACCAAGCCTACGAGCAGTACTTC. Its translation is CAWSGWDQAYEQYF. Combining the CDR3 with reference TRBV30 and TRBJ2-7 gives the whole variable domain SQTIHQWPATLVQPVGSPLSLECTVEGTSNPNLYWYRQAAGRGLQLLFYSVGIGQISSEVPQNLSASRPQDRQFILSSKKLLLSDSGFYLCAWSGWDQAYEQYFGPGTRLTVT.

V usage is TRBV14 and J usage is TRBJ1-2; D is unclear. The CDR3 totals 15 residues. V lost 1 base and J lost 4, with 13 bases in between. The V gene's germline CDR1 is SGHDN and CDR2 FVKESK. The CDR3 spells CASSQVAGSGYGYTF. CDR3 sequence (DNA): TGTGCCAGCAGCCAAGTGGCGGGGTCGGGCTATGGCTACACCTTC.

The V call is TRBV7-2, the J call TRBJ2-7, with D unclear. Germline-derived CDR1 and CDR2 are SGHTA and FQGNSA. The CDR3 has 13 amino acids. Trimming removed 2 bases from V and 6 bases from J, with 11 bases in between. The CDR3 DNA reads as TGTGCCAGCAGCTTAAGGGTGGTCGGCGAGCAGTACTTC. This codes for CASSLRVVGEQYF.

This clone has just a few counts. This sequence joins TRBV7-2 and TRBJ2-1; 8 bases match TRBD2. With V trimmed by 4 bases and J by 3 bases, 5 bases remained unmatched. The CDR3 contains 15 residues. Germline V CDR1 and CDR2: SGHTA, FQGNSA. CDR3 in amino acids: CASSSGLDLYNEQFF. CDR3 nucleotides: TGTGCCAGCAGCTCGGGACTAGACCTCTACAATGAGCAGTTCTTC.

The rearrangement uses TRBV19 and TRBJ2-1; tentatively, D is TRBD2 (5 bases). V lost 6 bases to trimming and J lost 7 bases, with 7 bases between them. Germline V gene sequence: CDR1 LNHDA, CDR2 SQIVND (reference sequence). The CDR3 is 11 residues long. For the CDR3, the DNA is TGTGCCAGTAGAAGCGGTAATGAGCAGTTCTTC. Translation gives CASRSGNEQFF.

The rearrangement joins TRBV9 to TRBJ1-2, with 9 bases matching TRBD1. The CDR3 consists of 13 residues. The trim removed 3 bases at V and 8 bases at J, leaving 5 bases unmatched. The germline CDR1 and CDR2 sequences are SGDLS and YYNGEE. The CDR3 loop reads CASSAGQGKGYTF. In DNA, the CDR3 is TGTGCCAGCAGCGCGGGACAGGGAAAAGGCTACACCTTC.

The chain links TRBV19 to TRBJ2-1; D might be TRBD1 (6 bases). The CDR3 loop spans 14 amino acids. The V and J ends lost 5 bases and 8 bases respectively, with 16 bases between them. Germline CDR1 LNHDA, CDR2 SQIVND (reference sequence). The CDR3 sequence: CASSSRDKDHEQFF. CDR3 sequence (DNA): TGTGCCAGTAGTTCCCGGGACAAGGATCATGAGCAGTTCTTC.

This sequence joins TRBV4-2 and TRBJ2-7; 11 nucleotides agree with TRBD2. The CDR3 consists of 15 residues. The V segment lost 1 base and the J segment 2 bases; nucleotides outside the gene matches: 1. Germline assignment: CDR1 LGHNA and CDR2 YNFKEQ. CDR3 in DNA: TGTGCCAGCAGCCAAGTTAGCGGGGGGGCCTACGAGCAGTACTTC. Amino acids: CASSQVSGGAYEQYF.

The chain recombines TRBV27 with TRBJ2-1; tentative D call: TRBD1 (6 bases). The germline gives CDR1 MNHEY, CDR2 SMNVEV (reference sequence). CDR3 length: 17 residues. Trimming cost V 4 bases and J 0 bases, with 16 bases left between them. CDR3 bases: TGTGCCAGCAGTTCCCCCTACTCGGACAGCTCCTACAATGAGCAGTTCTTC. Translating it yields CASSSPYSDSSYNEQFF.

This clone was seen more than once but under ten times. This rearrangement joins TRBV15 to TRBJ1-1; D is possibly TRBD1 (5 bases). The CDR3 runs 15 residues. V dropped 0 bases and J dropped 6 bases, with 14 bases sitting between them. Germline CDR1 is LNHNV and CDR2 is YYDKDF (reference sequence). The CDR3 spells CATSRDLVGAAEAFF. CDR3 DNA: TGTGCCACCAGCAGAGATCTCGTCGGGGCGGCTGAAGCTTTCTTT.

The CDR3 DNA reads TGTGCCAGCAAGGAGCAAGCGGGAGTGGACGGGGAGCTGTTTTTT. It encodes CASKEQAGVDGELFF. The chain uses TRBV27 and TRBJ2-2; 8 nucleotides align to TRBD2. The V gene's germline CDR1 is MNHEY and CDR2 SMNVEV (reference sequence). CDR3 length equals 15 residues. The J segment lost 7 bases and the V segment lost 7 bases, leaving 11 bases of the junction unmatched.

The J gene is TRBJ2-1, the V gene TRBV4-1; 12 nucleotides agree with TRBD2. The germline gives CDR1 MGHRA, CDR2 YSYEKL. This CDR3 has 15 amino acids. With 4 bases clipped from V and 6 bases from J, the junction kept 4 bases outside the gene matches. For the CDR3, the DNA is TGCGCCAGCAGCCTCCTAGCGGGAGGGCGCAATGAGCAGTTCTTC. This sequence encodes CASSLLAGGRNEQFF.

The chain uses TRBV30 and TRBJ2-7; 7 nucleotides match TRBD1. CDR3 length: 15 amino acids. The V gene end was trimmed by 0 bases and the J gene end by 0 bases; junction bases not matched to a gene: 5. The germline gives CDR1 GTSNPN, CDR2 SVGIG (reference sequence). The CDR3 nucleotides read TGTGCCTGGAGTGTAATGGACAGGAGCTCCTACGAGCAGTACTTC. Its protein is CAWSVMDRSSYEQYF.

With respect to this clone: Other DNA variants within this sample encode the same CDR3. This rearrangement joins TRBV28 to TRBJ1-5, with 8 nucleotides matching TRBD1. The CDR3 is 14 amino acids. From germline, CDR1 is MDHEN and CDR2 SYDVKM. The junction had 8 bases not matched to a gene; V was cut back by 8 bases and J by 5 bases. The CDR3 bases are TGTGCCAGCGGGGACAGGTCCCCCTATCAGCCCCAGCATTTT. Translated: CASGDRSPYQPQHF.

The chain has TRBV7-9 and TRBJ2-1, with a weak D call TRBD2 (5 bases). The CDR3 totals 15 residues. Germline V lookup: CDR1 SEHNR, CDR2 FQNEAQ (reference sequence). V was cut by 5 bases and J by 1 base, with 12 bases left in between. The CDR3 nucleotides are TGTGCCAGCAGCCACCCGGGGATATCCTACAATGAGCAGTTCTTC. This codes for CASSHPGISYNEQFF.

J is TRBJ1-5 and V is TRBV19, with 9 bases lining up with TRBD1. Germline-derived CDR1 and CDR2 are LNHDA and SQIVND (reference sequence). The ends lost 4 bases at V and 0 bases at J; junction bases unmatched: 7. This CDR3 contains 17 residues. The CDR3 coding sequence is TGTGCCAGTAGTAGAGGGACAGGGAGTTATAGCAATCAGCCCCAGCATTTT. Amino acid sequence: CASSRGTGSYSNQPQHF.

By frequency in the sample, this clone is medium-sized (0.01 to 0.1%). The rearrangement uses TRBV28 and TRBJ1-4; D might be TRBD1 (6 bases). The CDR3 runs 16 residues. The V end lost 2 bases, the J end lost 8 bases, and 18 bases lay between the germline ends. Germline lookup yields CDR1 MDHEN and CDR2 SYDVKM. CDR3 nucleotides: TGTGCCAGCAGTTTAGTAGGGGGGCCTGGATTCGAAAAACTGTTTTTT. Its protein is CASSLVGGPGFEKLFF.

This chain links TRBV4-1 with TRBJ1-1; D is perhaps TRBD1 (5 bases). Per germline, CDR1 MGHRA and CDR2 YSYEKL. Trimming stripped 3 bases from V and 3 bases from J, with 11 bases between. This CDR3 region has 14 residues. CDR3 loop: CASSQTGGDTEAFF. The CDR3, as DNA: TGCGCCAGCAGCCAGACGGGGGGGGACACTGAAGCTTTCTTT.

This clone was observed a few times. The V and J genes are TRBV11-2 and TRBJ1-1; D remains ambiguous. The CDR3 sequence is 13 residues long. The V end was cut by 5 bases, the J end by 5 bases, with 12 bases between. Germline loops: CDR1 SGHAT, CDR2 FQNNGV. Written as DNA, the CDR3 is TGTGCCAGCAGCCGCGATTATCAGACTGAAGCTTTCTTT. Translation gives CASSRDYQTEAFF.